These 30 T cell receptor beta chains came from one sample sequenced in a study of response to subunit inactivated influenza vaccine. TCRdb passed the RT-PCR reads through MiXCR, listing each CDR3 protein once. The sample contains about 700,000 distinct CDR3 sequences, roughly 15% of which appear only once. Sample: PBMCs from blood, taken 14 to 15 days before vaccination. These receptors originate from a man between 50 and 59 years old who received an inactivated influenza vaccine.

In its sample, this clonotype was seen a few times. The chain couples TRBV6-1 to TRBJ2-5, with a weak D call TRBD1 (6 bases). Trimming shortened V by 1 base and J by 5 bases, and 14 bases separated the two germline ends. Germline assignment: CDR1 MNHNS and CDR2 SASEGT. The CDR3 is 15 residues long. The chain's CDR3 is CASSEVGQREETQYF. The DNA of the CDR3 is TGTGCCAGCAGTGAAGTGGGACAAAGAGAGGAGACCCAGTACTTC.

This clonotype was seen more than once but under ten times. The chain employs TRBV24-1 and TRBJ2-7, with 7 bases matching TRBD1. In germline, CDR1 is KGHDR, CDR2 SFDVKD. The CDR3 is 15 amino acids. V dropped 4 bases and J dropped 5; count of bases not matched to a gene: 10. The CDR3 spells CATSEGDSGFHEQYF. The CDR3 DNA reads TGTGCCACCAGTGAGGGGGACAGCGGATTCCACGAGCAGTACTTC.

V is TRBV2 and J is TRBJ2-5, with TRBD2 matching 9 bases. The CDR3 length is 15 residues. CDR1 and CDR2 (germline): SNHLY, FYNNEI. The V and J ends lost 7 bases and 4 bases, in that order; junction bases with no gene match: 10. CDR3 region: CASKRAGGIPETQYF. In DNA, the CDR3 is TGTGCCAGCAAGCGAGCGGGAGGAATCCCAGAGACCCAGTACTTC.

The genes are TRBV7-3 and TRBJ2-1; the D is unclear. This CDR3 has 15 amino acids. Germline values: CDR1 SGHTA, CDR2 FQGTGA. V was clipped by 2 bases and J by 1 base, with 9 bases between them. The CDR3 DNA follows: TGTGCCAGCAGCTTAGCGGACGGGTCCTACAATGAGCAGTTCTTC. Encoded protein: CASSLADGSYNEQFF.

This clonotype was recorded a few times. The rearrangement uses TRBV5-1 and TRBJ1-4, with D maybe TRBD1 (6 bases). The V and J ends lost 4 bases and 8 bases respectively, with 12 bases between them. The CDR3 has 13 residues. Germline V CDR1 and CDR2: SGHRS, YFSETQ. CDR3 bases: TGCGCCAGCAGCACAGGGAGTACGGAAAAACTGTTTTTT. Amino acid sequence: CASSTGSTEKLFF.

The rearrangement links TRBV6-2 or TRBV6-3 to TRBJ2-2; possibly TRBD1 for D (7 bases). This CDR3 is built from 15 residues. V lost 7 bases and J lost 9, with 21 bases in between. Germline lookup yields CDR1 MNHEY and CDR2 SVGEGT. The CDR3 region is CASTRQGGIGRELFF. CDR3 nucleotide sequence: TGTGCCAGCACCCGACAGGGAGGTATCGGCCGGGAGCTGTTTTTT.

This clonotype has only a few counts. The rearrangement joins TRBV6-2 or TRBV6-3 to TRBJ2-3, with D maybe TRBD1 (5 bases). The CDR3 is 16 residues long. Germline lookup yields CDR1 MNHEY and CDR2 SVGEGT. Between the trimmed V and J ends, which lost 0 bases and 4 bases, there was a span of 14 bases. Written as DNA, the CDR3 is TGTGCCAGCAGTTACTCTGGGCAGGGATCCCCAGATACGCAGTATTTT. Its protein product is CASSYSGQGSPDTQYF.

This chain joins TRBV4-2 and TRBJ2-7; D is perhaps TRBD1 (6 bases). V lost 5 bases to trimming and J lost 8 bases, with 13 bases between them. The CDR3 consists of 12 residues. The germline V gene has CDR1 LGHNA and CDR2 YNFKEQ. CDR3 in amino acids: CASSDDRLQQYF. CDR3 DNA: TGTGCCAGCAGCGACGACAGGCTCCAGCAGTACTTC.

This clonotype was recorded a few times. This chain joins TRBV6-5 and TRBJ1-3, with 7 bases matching TRBD1. J was trimmed by 5 bases and V by 2 bases; bases with no gene match: 15. The CDR3 consists of 18 residues. Germline values: CDR1 MNHEY, CDR2 SVGAGI. CDR3 residues: CASSYLYQGGPSRNTIYF. In nucleotides, the CDR3 is TGTGCCAGCAGTTACCTCTATCAGGGGGGGCCTTCCAGAAACACCATATATTTT.

This sequence joins TRBV5-1 and TRBJ1-1; D is uncertain. The length of the CDR3 is 14 residues. V was shortened by 4 bases and J by 5 bases, with 15 bases between the two germline ends. Looked up from germline, CDR1 is SGHRS and CDR2 is YFSETQ. CDR3 sequence reads: CASSEGTWETEAFF. CDR3 nucleotides: TGCGCCAGCAGCGAGGGCACCTGGGAAACTGAAGCTTTCTTT.

This clonotype was observed at least ten times. The V call is TRBV3-1, the J call TRBJ2-5; D may be TRBD1 (6 bases). V dropped 2 bases and J dropped 2 bases, with 15 bases sitting between them. CDR1 and CDR2 from the germline V gene are LGHDT and YNNKEL (reference sequence). The CDR3 totals 16 residues. The CDR3: CASSQKAGAIQETQYF. The DNA for the CDR3 is TGTGCCAGCAGCCAAAAAGCAGGGGCTATTCAAGAGACCCAGTACTTC.

This clonotype was detected only a few times. The rearrangement uses TRBV2 and TRBJ1-1; perhaps TRBD1 as D (6 bases). CDR1 is SNHLY, CDR2 FYNNEI, per germline. The CDR3 spans 14 residues. The V gene lost 7 bases and the J gene lost 5 bases, with 17 bases spanning the gap. The CDR3 DNA reads TGTGCCAGCAAGCCCATGGGGGGCATGACTGAAGCTTTCTTT. Its protein is CASKPMGGMTEAFF.

This clonotype was seen more than once but under ten times. The chain links TRBV9 to TRBJ2-4; 7 nucleotides match TRBD1. The CDR3 sequence is 15 residues long. The V segment lost 0 bases and the J segment 6 bases; nucleotides outside the gene matches: 6. The germline gives CDR1 SGDLS, CDR2 YYNGEE. In DNA, the CDR3 is TGTGCCAGCAGCGTAGGTGACAGGGACGGAAACATTCAGTACTTC. Protein: CASSVGDRDGNIQYF.

This chain connects TRBV7-9 to TRBJ2-5; D remains unclear. V lost 0 bases and J 5 bases, leaving 13 bases between the germline ends. Germline loops: CDR1 SEHNR, CDR2 FQNEAQ (reference sequence). The CDR3 is made up of 15 amino acids. CDR3 sequence: CASSLASLSLETQYF. CDR3 DNA: TGTGCCAGCAGCTTAGCGTCCCTAAGTTTGGAGACCCAGTACTTC.

The chain recombines TRBV11-2 with TRBJ1-4; TRBD1 agrees at 10 bases. Germline CDR1 and CDR2: SGHAT and FQNNGV. V dropped 5 bases and J dropped 7; count of bases not matched to a gene: 7. This CDR3 has 15 amino acids. As DNA, the CDR3 is TGTGCCAGCAGCCCGACAGGGGGCAGGGGTGAAAAACTGTTTTTT. This translates into CASSPTGGRGEKLFF.

The chain has TRBV27 and TRBJ2-1, with D maybe TRBD2 (6 bases). Trimming cost V 6 bases and J 10 bases, with 16 bases left between them. CDR1 is MNHEY, CDR2 SMNVEV, per germline (reference sequence). This CDR3 spans 13 amino acids. CDR3 residues: CASRTFGGDEQFF. CDR3 in DNA: TGTGCCAGCAGGACCTTCGGAGGGGACGAGCAGTTCTTC.

The chain is built from TRBV4-3 and TRBJ2-2; 9 bases fit TRBD2. From germline, CDR1 is LGHNA and CDR2 YSLEER. The CDR3 runs 18 residues. V trimming: 0 bases; J trimming: 3 bases; junction bases outside the gene matches: 8. The CDR3 region has the DNA TGCGCCAGCAGCCAAGAAGGAGCTAGCGGGATTCACACCGGGGAGCTGTTTTTT. Protein: CASSQEGASGIHTGELFF.

At least ten counts were recorded for this clonotype. The chain is built from TRBV27 and TRBJ2-2, with TRBD2 identical over 9 bases. Trimming at V came to 5 bases and at J to 9 bases, leaving 4 bases not matched to a gene. The CDR3 spans 13 residues. Germline V gene lookup returns CDR1 MNHEY and CDR2 SMNVEV (reference sequence). CDR3 sequence reads: CASSTGLARELFF. In DNA form, the CDR3 reads TGTGCCAGCAGTACGGGACTAGCCCGGGAGCTGTTTTTT.

There are many counts of this clonotype. V is TRBV2 and J is TRBJ1-1; D might be TRBD1 (5 bases). CDR1 and CDR2 (germline): SNHLY, FYNNEI. The CDR3 is made up of 12 amino acids. Between the trimmed V and J ends, which lost 11 bases and 0 bases, there was a span of 10 bases. The CDR3 DNA sequence: TGTGCCGGGGGAAACATGAACACTGAAGCTTTCTTT. Residues: CAGGNMNTEAFF.

This clonotype has a count of ten or more. This chain links TRBV12-3 or TRBV12-4 with TRBJ2-7; 8 nucleotides match TRBD1. The junction had 14 bases not matched to a gene; V was cut back by 5 bases and J by 5 bases. The CDR3 is 16 amino acids. Here the CDR3 reads CASSPGQGRGVDEQYF. In DNA, the CDR3 is TGTGCCAGCAGTCCCGGACAGGGCAGGGGAGTGGACGAGCAGTACTTC.

The V call is TRBV30, the J call TRBJ2-7; 9 nucleotides match TRBD1. There are 14 residues in the CDR3. Germline assignment: CDR1 GTSNPN and CDR2 SVGIG (reference sequence). V lost 0 bases and J lost 8; bases outside the gene matches: 8. In DNA form, the CDR3 reads TGTGCCTGGAGTGTAGGGAGGACAGGGGTTAAGCAGTACTTC. Amino acids: CAWSVGRTGVKQYF.

The chain combines TRBV4-3 with TRBJ1-5; D gene ambiguous. The CDR3 totals 15 residues. From germline, CDR1 is LGHNA and CDR2 YSLEER. Trimming pared 0 bases from V and 6 bases from J, leaving 12 bases between. The CDR3 protein is CASSQERGKGQPQHF. As DNA, the CDR3 is TGCGCCAGCAGCCAAGAAAGAGGGAAGGGTCAGCCCCAGCATTTT.

This clonotype has just a few counts. V is TRBV4-2 and J is TRBJ2-7; 8 bases align to TRBD1. Trimming removed 0 bases from V and 4 bases from J; junction bases left unmatched: 8. This CDR3 is 16 amino acids long. CDR1 LGHNA and CDR2 YNFKEQ come from the germline V gene. Here the CDR3 reads CASSQDSAGGRYEQYF. In DNA form, the CDR3 reads TGTGCCAGCAGCCAAGATTCGGCAGGGGGCAGGTACGAGCAGTACTTC.

The chain combines TRBV4-2 with TRBJ2-5, with D perhaps matching TRBD1 (6 bases). The V end lost 1 base, the J end lost 5 bases, and 14 bases lay between the germline ends. Germline-derived CDR1 and CDR2 are LGHNA and YNFKEQ. This CDR3 has 15 residues. The CDR3 region has the DNA TGTGCCAGCAGCCAAGGCCTGGGGGCGGCGGAGACCCAGTACTTC. Amino acids: CASSQGLGAAETQYF.

This clonotype has a count of ten or more. The chain joins TRBV20-1 to TRBJ2-7; D uncertain. The germline V gene has CDR1 DFQATT and CDR2 SNEGSKA (reference sequence). The CDR3 length is 12 residues. Trimming took off 3 bases at V and 3 bases at J, with 9 bases between the two ends. CDR3 bases: TGCAGTGCTAGCTTGACGAACTACGAGCAGTACTTC. Translation gives CSASLTNYEQYF.

There are a few counts of this clonotype. This chain links TRBV28 with TRBJ2-1; D tentatively reads TRBD1 or TRBD2 (5 bases each). Germline V lookup: CDR1 MDHEN, CDR2 SYDVKM. CDR3 length equals 15 residues. Trimming removed 5 bases from V and 5 bases from J, with 16 bases in between. This chain's CDR3 is CASSRWDAGNNEQFF. DNA of the CDR3: TGTGCCAGCAGTCGTTGGGACGCTGGAAACAATGAGCAGTTCTTC.

This clonotype was detected ten times or more. This chain joins TRBV4-3 and TRBJ2-1, with D uncertain. Between the trimmed V and J ends, which lost 0 bases and 6 bases, there was a span of 18 bases. This CDR3 region has 17 residues. Germline values: CDR1 LGHNA, CDR2 YSLEER. The CDR3 DNA follows: TGCGCCAGCAGCCAAGATCACTTGCGTACCATCCCCAATGAGCAGTTCTTC. It is translated as CASSQDHLRTIPNEQFF.

Many counts were recorded for this clonotype. The V and J genes are TRBV29-1 and TRBJ2-1, with TRBD2 identical over 8 bases. The J segment lost 1 base and the V segment lost 0 bases, leaving 5 bases of the junction unmatched. Germline values: CDR1 SQVTM, CDR2 ANQGSEA. The CDR3 is 16 residues long. The CDR3 nucleotides read TGCAGCGTTGAAGATCGGGGGGGGGAATCCTACAATGAGCAGTTCTTC. It is translated as CSVEDRGGESYNEQFF.

This clonotype was seen a few times. The CDR3 sequence: CASSFFGRGLAGPHSSYEQYF. The DNA for the CDR3 is TGTGCCAGCAGTTTTTTCGGAAGGGGACTAGCGGGCCCACATAGCTCCTACGAGCAGTACTTC. The gene calls are TRBV12-3 or TRBV12-4 and TRBJ2-7; 12 positions match TRBD2. This CDR3 is 21 amino acids long. Unmatched junction bases numbered 18, after V lost 3 bases and J lost 0 bases.

This clonotype was counted a few times. The CDR3 spells CSVGGRQDRGLYEQYF. The CDR3, as DNA: TGCAGCGTTGGCGGTAGACAGGACAGGGGGCTTTACGAGCAGTACTTC. The V and J genes are TRBV29-1 and TRBJ2-7; 11 bases match TRBD1. In germline, CDR1 is SQVTM, CDR2 ANQGSEA. Unmatched junction bases numbered 12, after V lost 4 bases and J lost 4 bases. The CDR3 extends over 16 amino acids.